The present T cell receptor beta chain was sequenced within a study of blood T cell repertoires in COVID-19. Across the whole study: Nucleic acid was either cDNA or gDNA, and it came from T cells, B-cell-depleted T cells, or PBMCs.

Under the authors' procedure: Using reference gene primer amplification, nucleated cell counts were estimated. The protocol was immunoSEQ multiplex PCR, while the TCRdb copy is restricted to in-frame clones and leaves out a portion. The V and J calls and the clone size are those of that table, but D and trimming were determined from the DNA. Here the sample spans roughly 150,000 clones, approximately 90% being singletons. The sample comprised peripheral blood. The TCR was taken from a man aged 18 to 30 with COVID-19, enrolled during active disease.

The DNA of the CDR3 is TGTGCCAGCAGCTTAGAATTTAGTGGTTTCACTGAAGCTTTCTTT. Protein product: CASSLEFSGFTEAFF. The chain is built from TRBV7-2 and TRBJ1-1; D gene uncertain. The CDR3 has 15 amino acids. Germline CDR1 reads SGHTA; CDR2 reads FQGNSA. V was clipped by 1 base and J by 4 bases, with 13 bases between them.